A selection of T cell receptor beta chains follows, all from one sample in a study of CD8+ T cells in alopecia areata. The table came from immunoSEQ multiplex PCR; TCRdb's copy has only in-frame clones and leaves some out. The sample has approximately 140,000 clones, about 87% seen once. Specimen: CD8+ T cells sorted from blood, collected at week 0. The receptors come from a human donor with alopecia areata. Both conserved end residues are part of each CDR3. Fields, in order: D gene, V gene, J gene, CDR3 protein, CDR3 DNA. A D gene is named only where the DNA matches it firmly.

D gene: TRBD2
V gene: TRBV7-6
J gene: TRBJ2-1
CDR3 protein: CASTKREALYSYNEQFF
CDR3 DNA: TGTGCCAGCACCAAGCGGGAGGCCCTCTACTCCTACAATGAGCAGTTCTTC

D gene: -
V gene: TRBV6-4
J gene: TRBJ1-6
CDR3 protein: CASSVFAGRDSPLHF
CDR3 DNA: TGTGCCAGCAGTGTATTCGCAGGGCGGGATTCACCCCTCCACTTT

D gene: -
V gene: TRBV7-8
J gene: TRBJ2-7
CDR3 protein: CASSLGTDGSSYEQYF
CDR3 DNA: TGTGCCAGCAGCTTAGGGACCGACGGGAGCTCCTACGAGCAGTACTTC

D gene: -
V gene: TRBV7-2
J gene: TRBJ1-4
CDR3 protein: CASSLGGQNEKLFF
CDR3 DNA: TGTGCCAGCAGCTTAGGAGGACAGAATGAAAAACTGTTTTTT

D gene: TRBD1
V gene: TRBV29-1
J gene: TRBJ2-1
CDR3 protein: CTTGTGGNEQFF
CDR3 DNA: TGCACCACCGGGACAGGGGGGAATGAGCAGTTCTTC

D gene: -
V gene: TRBV29-1
J gene: TRBJ1-4
CDR3 protein: CSVEEGTNEKLFF
CDR3 DNA: TGCAGCGTTGAGGAGGGGACTAATGAAAAACTGTTTTTT

D gene: -
V gene: TRBV5-1
J gene: TRBJ2-4
CDR3 protein: CASSLVGVWDIQYF
CDR3 DNA: TGCGCCAGCAGCTTGGTTGGCGTCTGGGACATTCAGTACTTC

D gene: -
V gene: TRBV11-2
J gene: TRBJ1-1
CDR3 protein: CASEGLNTEAFF
CDR3 DNA: TGTGCCAGCGAGGGGCTGAACACTGAAGCTTTCTTT

D gene: -
V gene: TRBV27
J gene: TRBJ2-7
CDR3 protein: CASAAGTLYEQYF
CDR3 DNA: TGTGCCAGCGCCGCGGGGACACTCTACGAGCAGTACTTC

D gene: -
V gene: TRBV7-9
J gene: TRBJ2-1
CDR3 protein: CASSSPSIGGYNEQFF
CDR3 DNA: TGTGCCAGCAGCTCCCCTTCAATCGGGGGCTACAATGAGCAGTTCTTC

D gene: -
V gene: TRBV5-6
J gene: TRBJ2-7
CDR3 protein: CASSFTSPYEQYF
CDR3 DNA: TGTGCCAGCAGCTTCACAAGTCCCTACGAGCAGTACTTC

D gene: -
V gene: TRBV7-9
J gene: TRBJ2-7
CDR3 protein: CASSPPAGAAEQYF
CDR3 DNA: TGTGCCAGCAGCCCCCCGGCGGGGGCCGCCGAGCAGTACTTC

D gene: -
V gene: TRBV6-1
J gene: TRBJ2-7
CDR3 protein: CASSPPGAHYEQYF
CDR3 DNA: TGTGCCAGCAGCCCCCCGGGGGCCCACTACGAGCAGTACTTC

D gene: -
V gene: TRBV5-4
J gene: TRBJ2-7
CDR3 protein: CASSPTDRNEQYF
CDR3 DNA: TGTGCCAGCAGCCCGACGGACAGAAACGAGCAGTACTTC

D gene: -
V gene: TRBV6-5
J gene: TRBJ2-1
CDR3 protein: CASSYSGTSGIEQFF
CDR3 DNA: TGTGCCAGCAGTTACTCCGGCACTAGTGGGATTGAGCAGTTCTTC

D gene: TRBD2
V gene: TRBV27
J gene: TRBJ2-1
CDR3 protein: CASSLSSGGSYNEQFF
CDR3 DNA: TGTGCCAGCAGTCTCTCTAGCGGGGGCTCCTACAATGAGCAGTTCTTC

D gene: TRBD1
V gene: TRBV11-2
J gene: TRBJ2-5
CDR3 protein: CASSPPDRAETQYF
CDR3 DNA: TGTGCCAGCAGCCCGCCGGACAGGGCAGAGACCCAGTACTTC

D gene: -
V gene: TRBV30
J gene: TRBJ2-1
CDR3 protein: CAWSVLVGRSFNEQFF
CDR3 DNA: TGTGCCTGGAGTGTTTTGGTTGGACGCAGCTTCAATGAGCAGTTCTTC